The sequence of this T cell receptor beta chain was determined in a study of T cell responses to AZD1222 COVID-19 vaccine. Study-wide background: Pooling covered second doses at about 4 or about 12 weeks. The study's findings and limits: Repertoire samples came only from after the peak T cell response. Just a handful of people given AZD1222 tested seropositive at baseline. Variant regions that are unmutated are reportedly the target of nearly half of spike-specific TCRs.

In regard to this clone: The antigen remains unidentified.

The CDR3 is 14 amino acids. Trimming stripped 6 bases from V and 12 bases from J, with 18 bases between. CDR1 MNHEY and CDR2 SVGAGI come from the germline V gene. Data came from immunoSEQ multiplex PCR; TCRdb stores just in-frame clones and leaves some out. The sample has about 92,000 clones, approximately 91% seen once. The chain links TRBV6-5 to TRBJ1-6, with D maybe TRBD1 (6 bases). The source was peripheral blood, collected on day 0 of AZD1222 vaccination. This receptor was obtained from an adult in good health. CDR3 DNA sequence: TGTGCCAGCAGCCTACAGGGAACCGCGGGACCCCTCCACTTT. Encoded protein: CASSLQGTAGPLHF.